The 2 T cell receptor beta chains presented below share a single source sample, sequenced in a study of T cell responses to AZD1222 COVID-19 vaccine. Data came from immunoSEQ multiplex PCR; TCRdb stores just in-frame clones and leaves some out. Of 150,000 or so clones listed, 80% to 95% are singletons. The starting material was peripheral blood, obtained 28 days after the second AZD1222 dose. These receptors came from an adult who received the AZD1222 COVID-19 vaccine.

J is TRBJ2-1 and V is TRBV19, with TRBD2 as a possible D gene (6 bases). This CDR3 region has 15 residues. Germline lookup yields CDR1 LNHDA and CDR2 SQIVND (reference sequence). V dropped 1 base and J dropped 1 base, with 8 bases sitting between them. CDR3 amino acids: CASSIGGTSYNEQFF. CDR3 nucleotides: TGTGCCAGTAGTATAGGCGGGACTTCCTACAATGAGCAGTTCTTC.

The gene calls are TRBV6-6 and TRBJ1-3, with D possibly matching TRBD1 (5 bases). The germline V gene has CDR1 MNHNY and CDR2 SVGAGI (reference sequence). The V and J ends lost 10 bases and 0 bases respectively, with 16 bases between them. This CDR3 has 15 amino acids. DNA of the CDR3: TGTGCCACCTCAAGGGGCGTTATCTCTGGAAACACCATATATTTT. The encoded protein is CATSRGVISGNTIYF.